The source of this T cell receptor (beta chain) is a study of OX40 agonist ivuxolimab in advanced cancers. Sequenced by immunoSEQ multiplex PCR; TCRdb stores in-frame clones only, minus some. The profile covers under 70,000 clones, with around 86% appearing a single time and approximately 12% taken by the ten largest. Germline-derived CDR1 and CDR2 are SGHRS and YFSETQ. The CDR3 loop spans 13 amino acids. The V end was cut by 0 bases, the J end by 1 base, with 4 bases between. Sequences were derived from CD4+ or CD8+ T cells sorted from blood, sampled in a trial of the OX40 agonist ivuxolimab. The sequence derives from an adult with an advanced solid tumor such as melanoma, head and neck, liver or kidney cancer. The J gene is TRBJ1-1, the V gene TRBV5-1; D is ambiguous. CDR3 residues: CASSLAKNTEAFF. CDR3 coding DNA: TGCGCCAGCAGCTTGGCTAAGAACACTGAAGCTTTCTTT.